This T cell receptor (beta chain) appears in the sequencing data of a study of T-cell reconstitution after alpha-beta-depleted transplantation in children. Using unique molecular identifiers, the investigators prepared the TCRbeta library. One entry per CDR3 protein results from TCRdb running MiXCR on the PCR reads. This sample has about a million distinct CDR3 sequences, with around 30% found just once. Germline V gene sequence: CDR1 KGHDR, CDR2 SFDVKD. The CDR3 totals 17 residues. V lost 3 bases and J lost 2, with 19 bases in between. Material: PBMCs, mostly from graft donor cells, obtained 360 days after TCRalphabeta/CD19-depleted stem cell transplant. V gene TRBV24-1 combines with J gene TRBJ2-7, with D perhaps matching TRBD1 or TRBD2 (5 bases each). This TCR was sampled from a boy less than two years old who had a stem cell transplant for SCID, so the T cells may come from the graft donor. CDR3 in DNA: TGTGCCACCAGTGATCCGATTCGGGACCCTCTTCCCTACGAGCAGTACTTC. It is translated as CATSDPIRDPLPYEQYF.